This entry lists 10 T cell receptor beta chains sequenced from one sample in a study of blood T cells in healthy people across ages. Through a sample-barcoded 5' primer and a J-beta primer mix, a second PCR was run for about 6 to 11 cycles. TCRdb ran MiXCR on the 5' RACE reads and lists one entry per CDR3 protein. Of 1.5 million to 2 million distinct CDR3 sequences listed, 30% to 40% are singletons. Sequencing was performed on blood. The receptors stem from a human donor in good health.

The chain is built from TRBV3-1 and TRBJ2-2; D remains ambiguous. Germline V gene lookup returns CDR1 LGHDT and CDR2 YNNKEL (reference sequence). Trimming took off 0 bases at V and 10 bases at J, with 3 bases between the two ends. The CDR3 spans 11 residues. DNA for the CDR3: TGTGCCAGCAGCCAAGATATGGAGCTGTTTTTT. As protein: CASSQDMELFF.

V gene TRBV6-5 combines with J gene TRBJ2-5, with 14 bases aligning to TRBD2. Germline trimming cut 6 bases from V and 3 bases from J; bases unmatched to any gene: 6. The V gene's germline CDR1 is MNHEY and CDR2 SVGAGI. The CDR3 runs 16 residues. The CDR3 spells CASRTGLAGVEETQYF. As DNA, the CDR3 is TGTGCCAGCAGAACGGGACTAGCGGGGGTAGAAGAGACCCAGTACTTC.

This chain joins TRBV20-1 and TRBJ2-1, with TRBD2 identical over 8 bases. This CDR3 comprises 19 residues. V lost 1 base and J lost 4; bases outside the gene matches: 18. Germline CDR1 is DFQATT and CDR2 is SNEGSKA (reference sequence). CDR3 protein: CSARATTSGGPFLYNEQFF. The CDR3 DNA sequence: TGCAGTGCTAGAGCAACCACTAGCGGAGGCCCGTTTCTTTACAATGAGCAGTTCTTC.

CDR3 loop: CATSRDLRLAGFTYEQYF. Written as DNA, the CDR3 is TGTGCCACCAGCAGAGATCTGAGACTAGCGGGGTTCACCTACGAGCAGTACTTC. The chain combines TRBV15 with TRBJ2-7; 11 bases map to TRBD2. In germline, CDR1 is LNHNV, CDR2 YYDKDF (reference sequence). Trimming took 0 bases from V and 2 from J; bases not matched to a gene: 9. The CDR3 covers 18 residues.

The genes are TRBV13 and TRBJ1-2; D is ambiguous. The germline V gene encodes CDR1 PRHDT and CDR2 FYEKMQ (reference sequence). The CDR3 contains 14 residues. Trimming removed 5 bases at V and 4 bases at J, with 14 bases between. The CDR3 here is CASSPTPTTYGYTF. The CDR3 DNA sequence: TGTGCCAGCAGCCCTACTCCAACTACCTATGGCTACACCTTC.

This clonotype was picked up a small number of times. The chain is built from TRBV7-9 and TRBJ1-3; D is unclear. The CDR3 sequence is 14 residues long. Germline V CDR1 and CDR2: SEHNR, FQNEAQ (reference sequence). With 0 bases removed from V and 3 bases from J, the gap between germline ends came to 6 bases. In nucleotides, the CDR3 is TGTGCCAGCAGCTTAGCGCGGGTTGGAAACACCATATATTTT. This translates into CASSLARVGNTIYF.

The J gene is TRBJ2-5, the V gene TRBV20-1; 8 bases agree with TRBD2. The germline V gene encodes CDR1 DFQATT and CDR2 SNEGSKA (reference sequence). V shed 3 bases, J shed 4 bases, and the junction held 10 bases outside the gene matches. The CDR3 is 15 residues long. The DNA for the CDR3 is TGCAGTGCTAGCCCCCGGACTAGCTGGGTAGAGACCCAGTACTTC. This translates into CSASPRTSWVETQYF.

This clonotype showed up just a few times. The chain has TRBV6-2 or TRBV6-3 and TRBJ2-3; TRBD2 matches at 9 bases. J was trimmed by 6 bases and V by 7 bases; bases with no gene match: 11. CDR3 length: 15 residues. Germline V CDR1 and CDR2: MNHEY, SVGEGT. The CDR3 here is CASTLSGGNLDTQYF. CDR3 bases: TGTGCCAGCACGCTGAGCGGGGGGAATCTGGATACGCAGTATTTT.

The gene calls are TRBV7-2 and TRBJ1-2; 8 bases are shared with TRBD1. V trimming: 1 base; J trimming: 0 bases; junction bases outside the gene matches: 4. The CDR3 is 16 residues long. Germline CDR1 SGHTA, CDR2 FQGNSA. The CDR3 spells CASSLVTGGSNYGYTF. The CDR3 bases are TGTGCCAGCAGCTTAGTTACAGGGGGTTCTAACTATGGCTACACCTTC.

This chain joins TRBV12-3 or TRBV12-4 and TRBJ1-2, with no clear D. V shed 6 bases and J shed 6 bases, with 14 bases lying between them. There are 13 residues in the CDR3. The CDR3 reads CASSPDLVDGYTF. CDR3 sequence (DNA): TGTGCCAGCAGCCCAGACTTAGTTGATGGCTACACCTTC.